The sequence of this T cell receptor (beta chain) was determined in a study of T cells after yellow fever vaccination. Study-level findings and limits: The bulk population could contribute abundant contaminating clonotypes to FACS-sorted repertoires.

MiXCR, run by TCRdb on the 5' RACE reads, gives a single entry per CDR3 protein. Of hundreds of thousands of distinct CDR3 sequences listed, about 8.7% are singletons. As concerns this clonotype: The target antigen is unknown.

Unmatched junction bases numbered 9, after V lost 6 bases and J lost 8 bases. The CDR3 covers 13 residues. Germline CDR1 and CDR2: MNHNS and SASEGT. This sample comprised PBMCs, obtained on the day of the first yellow fever vaccination. The rearrangement links TRBV6-1 to TRBJ1-2; 7 bases fit TRBD1. The receptor was isolated from a man between 18 and 29 years old who received the YFV17D yellow fever vaccine. The CDR3 nucleotides are TGTGCCAGCAGGGGTCGACAGGGCCGGGGCTACACCTTC. Translation: CASRGRQGRGYTF.